This TCR beta chain was sequenced in a study of shared clonotypes between healthy human individuals. Clones were sequenced by immunoSEQ multiplex PCR, and TCRdb holds only the in-frame ones, with some missing. Counted here are 1.5 million to 2.5 million clones, over 85% occurring once; the ten biggest clones make up 0.9% to 1.5%. This CDR3 is 13 amino acids long. Germline CDR1 SEHNR, CDR2 FQNEAQ (reference sequence). V shed 4 bases and J shed 3 bases, with 10 bases lying between them. Terminally differentiated effector memory CD45RA+ cells were excluded from the naive CD8 cells, which were CD45RO-negative and positively selected for CCR7.

Material: naive CD8+ T cells sorted from blood. The clonotype was recovered from a man between 18 and 35 years old in good health. The chain employs TRBV7-9 and TRBJ2-7; weak D call: TRBD2 (6 bases). DNA of the CDR3: TGTGCCAGCAGCTCCGGGGAGGTCTACGAGCAGTACTTC. Protein: CASSSGEVYEQYF.